This TCR beta chain is from a study of regulatory T cells in long-lasting Graves disease. Study observations and caveats: Among samples with persistent disease, TRBV28, TRBJ1-2 and TRBJ2-5 were favored.

Trimming cost V 10 bases and J 2 bases; bases outside gene matches: 2. The CDR3 contains 12 residues. As for time point: newly diagnosed GD, antithyroid drugs for less than 3 months. PBMC-derived RNA was used for the TCR library. This clonotype appeared many times. As yet, its antigen is unknown. Relying on iRepertoire HTBI primers and Arm-PCR of CDR3 regions, the team built TCR beta libraries. TCRdb reprocessed the multiplex PCR reads via MiXCR and lists one record per CDR3 protein. The profile shows 520,000 or so distinct CDR3 sequences, about 12% of them singletons. These data also formed part of another study, on T cells in Graves' hyperthyroidism and ophthalmopathy. As that study records: RT-PCR in the first round (using the HTBI primer set) targeted the TCR CDR3.

The genes are TRBV12-3 or TRBV12-4 and TRBJ2-3; TRBD2 aligns across 8 bases. Sequencing used peripheral blood mononuclear cells (PBMCs), obtained at new diagnosis, from a patient treated with antithyroid drugs. This clonotype was obtained from a woman under 40 with Graves disease. Here the CDR3 DNA reads TGTGCCATTAGCGGGGTCACAGATACGCAGTATTTT. This codes for CAISGVTDTQYF.